This record covers a single T cell receptor beta chain. Its target is not known. This sample stems from a study of vaccination effects on CD4 cells after COVID-19. At the end of over 8 days of culture, CD4+ T cells were isolated. Prior SARS-CoV-2 infection was absent in the vaccine recipients, as shown by negative nucleocapsid antibodies. Both day 3 and day 7 saw half the medium replaced with IL-2 medium. The CDR3 length is 15 residues. The J segment lost 8 bases and the V segment lost 0 bases, leaving 5 bases of the junction unmatched. Germline CDR1 reads MNHNY; CDR2 reads SVGAGI (reference sequence). Whole-study findings and limits: Early timepoints after infection were absent, and convalescent patients were few in the study. Whether induced by infection or by vaccine, clones showed marked clonal contraction late after vaccination.

Assay used: immunoSEQ multiplex PCR; TCRdb lists only in-frame clones, some missing. The sample has fewer than 75,000 clones, more than 70% seen once; the top ten hold roughly 1.9%. The sequenced sample was CD4+ T cells from PBMCs cultured without peptide, obtained before COVID-19 vaccination. This receptor was taken from a human donor who received a COVID-19 vaccine. The chain links TRBV6-6 to TRBJ1-2; 11 positions match TRBD1. The CDR3: CASSYSGQGAKGYTF. In DNA form, the CDR3 reads TGTGCCAGCAGTTACTCAGGACAGGGGGCTAAAGGCTACACCTTC.